The following is a T cell receptor (beta chain) sequence with its context. Its target antigen remains unknown. No clone much larger than this one lies a single base away; base qualities are absent. The junction shows trimming of 6 bases on V and 4 bases on J, and the gene matches do not reach 9 bases of it. From the cysteine through the phenylalanine, the CDR3 covers 15 amino acids. The only DNA kept is the CDR3, 45 bases in frame from the first base. CDR1 SNHLY and CDR2 FYNNEI were looked up in the germline V gene. The library was obtained by PCR. This sample was sequenced with an Illumina HiSeq 2500. To normalize quantification of the TCRbeta repertoire, the TCR libraries were built with molecular barcoding that relied on unique molecular identifiers. TCRdb reran the public reads through fastp at Q25 and MiXCR, keeping productive beta chains. Each CDR3 protein gets just one entry, which takes the most common genes and DNA from the rows behind it. The sample has some 450,000 distinct CDR3 sequences on record, about 45% of them singletons. Jointly, the top ten make up 27% of the sample.

Explained via the paper, the treatment or condition label denotes: allogeneic hematopoietic cell transplantation with graft depleted of TCRalphabeta T cells and CD19 B cells. The children who served as transplant recipients had been given grafts of TCRalphabeta/CD19-depleted allogeneic hematopoietic cells. These data come from a study of T-cell reconstitution after alpha-beta-depleted transplantation in children listed by TCRdb under 2016. Looking at the study overall: T-cell immune reconstitution after TCRalphabeta/CD19-depleted allogeneic hematopoietic cell transplantation in children was quantitatively tracked in the study by means of TCR repertoire profiling.

General conclusions and limits of the study: About two months after transplant, the apparently early recovery of alphabetaT-cell counts reportedly depended on just several hundred clones that had expanded rapidly and came from non-depleted graft cells. In some patients, the high TCRbeta diversity seen at day 60 was put down to recipient T cells and intrathymic progenitors that had survived conditioning. Hyperexpanded clone frequencies declined over subsequent months; after one year, T-cell counts and TCRbeta diversity were mostly attributed to newly produced T cells.

The sample was PBMCs, taken before TCRalphabeta/CD19-depleted stem cell transplant. The TCR comes from a girl aged 2 to 9 with aplastic anemia, due to receive a stem cell transplant. The chain joins TRBV2 to TRBJ1-5; TRBD1 matches 7 bases in the middle. The CDR3 reads as follows: CASRLGTEGNQPQHF. The DNA sequence follows: TGTGCCAGCAGGCTCGGGACAGAAGGGAATCAGCCCCAGCATTTT. When the CDR3 is completed using the reference TRBV2 and TRBJ1-5 genes on either side, the full variable domain is EPEVTQTPSHQVTQMGQEVILRCVPISNHLYFYWYRQILGQKVEFLVSFYNNEISEKSEIFDDQFSVERPDGSNFTLKIRSTKLEDSAMYFCASRLGTEGNQPQHFGDGTRLSIL.